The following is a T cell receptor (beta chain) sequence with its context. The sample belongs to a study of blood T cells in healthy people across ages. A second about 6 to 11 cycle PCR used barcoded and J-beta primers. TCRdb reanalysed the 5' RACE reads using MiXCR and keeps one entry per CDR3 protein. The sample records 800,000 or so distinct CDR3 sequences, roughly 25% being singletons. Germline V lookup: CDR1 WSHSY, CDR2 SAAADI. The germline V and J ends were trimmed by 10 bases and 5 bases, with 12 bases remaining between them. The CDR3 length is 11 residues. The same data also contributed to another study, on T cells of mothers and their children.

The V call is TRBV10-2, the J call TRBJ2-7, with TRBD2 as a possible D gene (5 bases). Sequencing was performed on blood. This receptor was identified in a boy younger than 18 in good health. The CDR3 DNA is TGCGCCACGTCAGCGGAAAACGAGCAGTACTTC. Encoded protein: CATSAENEQYF.